These T cell receptor beta chains were read from a single sample in a study of T-cell memory formation after mild COVID-19. TCRdb independently ran MiXCR on the 5' RACE reads; one entry per CDR3 protein. The data contain hundreds of thousands of distinct CDR3 sequences, about 18% of them singletons. Specimen: PBMCs or a T cell subset sorted from them (not recorded which). The receptors were sampled from an adult woman who had mild COVID-19 (a few samples of this study predate the infection). Cell type and time point are not known. The CDR3 runs from the conserved cysteine through the conserved F or W. A D gene is named only where the DNA matches it firmly. The size of a clone is reported for some rows only, either as once, few or many, or as a class for expanded clones.

size,V,J,D,CDR3
NA,TRBV3-1,TRBJ1-1,NA,CASSQQLNTEAFF
few,TRBV4-3,TRBJ2-7,NA,CASSQSRAAYEQYF
NA,TRBV7-9,TRBJ1-1,NA,CASSLAATEAFF
NA,TRBV24-1,TRBJ2-1,TRBD2,CATSDMGLAGGREQFF
few,TRBV7-3,TRBJ2-5,NA,CASSLAVPRKETQYF
NA,TRBV12-3/TRBV12-4,TRBJ1-5,TRBD1,CASSFRTGRHQPQHF
many,TRBV18,TRBJ2-1,TRBD1,CASSRAGTDYNEQFF
NA,TRBV2,TRBJ2-3,NA,CASQRLSNEAQYF
few,TRBV7-6,TRBJ2-1,TRBD2,CASSRLPGLAGGPGNNEQFF
many,TRBV5-1,TRBJ2-3,NA,CASSLLTASTDTQYF
few,TRBV10-3,TRBJ2-5,TRBD2,CATGTSPQETQYF
few,TRBV7-9,TRBJ2-5,NA,CASSLDSSFGETQYF
few,TRBV20-1,TRBJ2-3,NA,CSAERRLGTDTQYF
NA,TRBV6-2/TRBV6-3,TRBJ2-2,NA,CASTEFGASGELFF
NA,TRBV7-2,TRBJ2-7,TRBD1,CASSLYGQGIDEQYF
few,TRBV9,TRBJ2-3,TRBD2,CASSVGGGLASSTDTQYF
few,TRBV2,TRBJ2-1,NA,CASNLGQMYAEQFF
few,TRBV5-5,TRBJ1-1,NA,CASSPDSPNLNTEAFF
NA,TRBV3-1,TRBJ2-3,NA,CASSQKGGASGSTQYF
NA,TRBV18,TRBJ1-5,TRBD1,CASSSSGQSNQPQHF
few,TRBV6-6,TRBJ2-7,TRBD1,CASRGRTGTNEQYF
few,TRBV2,TRBJ2-6,NA,CASSEALGHQLISGANVLTF